This TCR beta chain came from a study of T-cell reconstitution after alpha-beta-depleted transplantation in children. Unique molecular identifiers were incorporated when the TCRbeta library was constructed. One entry per CDR3 protein, called by TCRdb with MiXCR from the PCR reads. The sample shows 350,000 to 450,000 distinct CDR3 sequences, roughly 13% of them seen only once. Germline V gene data show CDR1 as LGHNA and CDR2 as YSLEER. This CDR3 has 17 residues. V gave up 3 bases and J gave up 7 bases; unmatched junction bases: 14. This clonotype was seen more than once but under ten times. The origin of this receptor is a human donor who donated a stem cell graft to a child with Fanconi anemia. The starting material was PBMCs, obtained from the stem cell graft. The chain recombines TRBV4-3 with TRBJ2-4, with 8 positions matching TRBD2. The CDR3 reads CASSQSFLSGAGNIQYF. The CDR3, as DNA: TGCGCCAGCAGCCAGAGTTTTCTTAGCGGGGCCGGGAACATTCAGTACTTC.